A selection of T cell receptor beta chains follows, all from one sample in a study of early T cells in non-severe SARS-CoV-2 infection. TCRdb analysed the 5' RACE reads with MiXCR anew, one entry per CDR3 protein. Of around 40,000 distinct CDR3 sequences in the sample, about 6.8% were seen once. The sequencing used whole blood, collected at baseline. These receptors came from an adult who was a healthcare worker with PCR-confirmed SARS-CoV-2 infection or an uninfected control (not recorded which). Both conserved end residues are part of each CDR3. The order of the fields is V gene, D gene, J gene, clone size, CDR3 protein, CDR3 DNA. The D gene is left open where the match is weak. Clone size appears in some rows only: once, few, many, or a class for an expanded clone.

V: TRBV9
D: TRBD2
J: TRBJ2-5
size: many
CDR3: CASSLTGTSLMETQYF
DNA: TGTGCCAGCAGCTTGACCGGGACTAGCCTCATGGAGACCCAGTACTTC

V: TRBV20-1
D: TRBD2
J: TRBJ2-3
size: many
CDR3: CSARDAGTSATDTQYF
DNA: TGCAGTGCTAGAGATGCCGGGACTAGCGCGACAGATACGCAGTATTTT

V: TRBV12-3/TRBV12-4
D: NA
J: TRBJ1-4
size: NA
CDR3: CASSPHGVQTNEKLFF
DNA: TGTGCCAGCAGTCCCCATGGGGTTCAAACTAATGAAAAACTGTTTTTT

V: TRBV28
D: NA
J: TRBJ1-6
size: many
CDR3: CASRRRDTNSPLHF
DNA: TGTGCCAGCAGACGCCGGGACACGAATTCACCCCTCCACTTT

V: TRBV7-3
D: TRBD1
J: TRBJ2-1
size: many
CDR3: CASSPRPTGLGFYNEQFF
DNA: TGTGCCAGCAGCCCGCGCCCGACAGGGTTGGGCTTCTACAATGAGCAGTTCTTC

V: TRBV5-6
D: NA
J: TRBJ2-5
size: NA
CDR3: CASSWLAASQETQYF
DNA: TGTGCCAGCAGCTGGCTAGCAGCTTCCCAAGAGACCCAGTACTTC

V: TRBV30
D: NA
J: TRBJ2-3
size: NA
CDR3: CASYTDTQYF
DNA: TGTGCCTCTTACACAGATACGCAGTATTTT

V: TRBV6-6
D: TRBD1
J: TRBJ2-7
size: NA
CDR3: CASSEPGQGTYEQYF
DNA: TGTGCCAGCAGTGAACCGGGACAGGGGACCTACGAGCAGTACTTC

V: TRBV7-9
D: TRBD2
J: TRBJ2-7
size: many
CDR3: CASRTSAIPYEQYF
DNA: TGTGCCAGCAGGACTAGCGCGATCCCCTACGAGCAGTACTTC

V: TRBV7-9
D: NA
J: TRBJ2-7
size: NA
CDR3: CATGASGNEQYF
DNA: TGTGCCACCGGGGCCTCCGGGAACGAGCAGTACTTC

V: TRBV20-1
D: NA
J: TRBJ2-7
size: many
CDR3: CSATPDGTSLQYF
DNA: TGCAGTGCTACCCCAGATGGGACATCCTTACAGTACTTC

V: TRBV6-5
D: NA
J: TRBJ1-5
size: many
CDR3: CAVGIGGQPQHF
DNA: TGTGCCGTGGGGATAGGAGGGCAGCCCCAGCATTTT

V: TRBV28
D: TRBD1
J: TRBJ1-1
size: few
CDR3: CASSPSGQGAQGVNTEAFF
DNA: TGTGCCAGCAGTCCCTCGGGACAGGGGGCTCAAGGCGTGAACACTGAAGCTTTCTTT

V: TRBV20-1
D: NA
J: TRBJ2-3
size: many
CDR3: CSARDPRKSTDTQYF
DNA: TGCAGTGCTAGAGATCCCCGAAAAAGCACAGATACGCAGTATTTT

V: TRBV5-6
D: NA
J: TRBJ1-5
size: many
CDR3: CASSPNPGANQPQHF
DNA: TGTGCCAGCAGCCCAAATCCGGGAGCAAATCAGCCCCAGCATTTT

V: TRBV6-6
D: NA
J: TRBJ2-1
size: NA
CDR3: CASSYSTPYEQFF
DNA: TGTGCCAGCAGTTACTCGACGCCCTATGAGCAGTTCTTC

V: TRBV20-1
D: TRBD1
J: TRBJ1-1
size: NA
CDR3: CSPQGQRGPEAFF
DNA: TGCAGTCCTCAGGGACAGCGGGGCCCTGAAGCTTTCTTT

V: TRBV20-1
D: TRBD2
J: TRBJ2-5
size: NA
CDR3: CSARGTSGQETQYF
DNA: TGCAGTGCTAGAGGGACTAGCGGCCAAGAGACCCAGTACTTC

V: TRBV6-2/TRBV6-3
D: NA
J: TRBJ2-7
size: few
CDR3: CASRVDWGYEQYF
DNA: TGTGCCAGCAGGGTGGACTGGGGCTACGAGCAGTACTTC

V: TRBV24-1
D: TRBD2
J: TRBJ2-1
size: many
CDR3: CATSDGHSGISYNEQFF
DNA: TGTGCCACCAGTGATGGGCATAGCGGGATCAGCTACAATGAGCAGTTCTTC

V: TRBV27
D: NA
J: TRBJ1-5
size: many
CDR3: CASSLIGEPQHF
DNA: TGTGCCAGCAGTTTAATCGGAGAGCCCCAGCATTTT

V: TRBV6-1
D: NA
J: TRBJ2-1
size: few
CDR3: CASSRLQGNEQFF
DNA: TGTGCCAGCAGTAGATTACAGGGAAATGAGCAGTTCTTC

V: TRBV6-2/TRBV6-3
D: NA
J: TRBJ2-3
size: many
CDR3: CASSYSLGGVSTDTQYF
DNA: TGTGCCAGCAGTTATAGTTTAGGGGGGGTTAGCACAGATACGCAGTATTTT

V: TRBV24-1
D: NA
J: TRBJ2-7
size: few
CDR3: CATSLGQGVNEQYF
DNA: TGTGCCACCAGTCTTGGGCAGGGTGTCAACGAGCAGTACTTC

V: TRBV7-8
D: TRBD2
J: TRBJ2-1
size: large
CDR3: CASSLELAGYEQFF
DNA: TGTGCCAGCAGCTTAGAACTAGCGGGATATGAGCAGTTCTTC

V: TRBV19
D: NA
J: TRBJ2-5
size: few
CDR3: CASSTGTAQETQYF
DNA: TGTGCCAGTAGTACGGGGACGGCCCAAGAGACCCAGTACTTC

V: TRBV24-1
D: TRBD1
J: TRBJ2-7
size: few
CDR3: CATSDASGTDFYEQYF
DNA: TGTGCCACCAGTGATGCTTCGGGGACAGATTTTTACGAGCAGTACTTC

V: TRBV7-8
D: TRBD1
J: TRBJ1-2
size: many
CDR3: CASSLDRENYGYTF
DNA: TGTGCCAGCAGCTTGGACAGGGAGAACTATGGCTACACCTTC

V: TRBV10-1
D: NA
J: TRBJ1-2
size: many
CDR3: CASSEGINYGYTF
DNA: TGCGCCAGCAGTGAAGGAATTAACTATGGCTACACCTTC

V: TRBV12-2
D: NA
J: TRBJ1-1
size: few
CDR3: CASRSGQNTEAFF
DNA: TGTGCAAGTCGCTCGGGACAGAACACTGAAGCTTTCTTT

V: TRBV3-1
D: TRBD1
J: TRBJ2-5
size: many
CDR3: CASSKGQGQETQYF
DNA: TGTGCCAGCAGCAAGGGACAGGGACAAGAGACCCAGTACTTC

V: TRBV20-1
D: TRBD1
J: TRBJ1-5
size: many
CDR3: CSAIRDRGRNQPQHF
DNA: TGCAGTGCGATCCGGGACAGGGGACGCAATCAGCCCCAGCATTTT

V: TRBV3-1
D: NA
J: TRBJ2-3
size: many
CDR3: CASSTGTDTFSRNF
DNA: TGTGCCAGCAGCACAGGGACCGACACCTTCTCGCGGAATTTT

V: TRBV11-2
D: NA
J: TRBJ2-7
size: NA
CDR3: CASSIDRSAYEQYF
DNA: TGTGCCAGCTCAATAGACCGGAGCGCCTACGAGCAGTACTTC

V: TRBV20-1
D: NA
J: TRBJ1-1
size: few
CDR3: CSAKKNTEAFF
DNA: TGCAGTGCTAAAAAGAACACTGAAGCTTTCTTT